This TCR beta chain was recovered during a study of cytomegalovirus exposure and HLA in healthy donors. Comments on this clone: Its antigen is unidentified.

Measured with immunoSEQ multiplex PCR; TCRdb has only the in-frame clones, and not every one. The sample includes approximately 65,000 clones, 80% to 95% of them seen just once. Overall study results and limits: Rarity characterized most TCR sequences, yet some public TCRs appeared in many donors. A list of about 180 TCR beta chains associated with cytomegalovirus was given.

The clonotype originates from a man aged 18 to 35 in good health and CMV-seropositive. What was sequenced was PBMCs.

CDR3 region: CASSPPTGGEQYTIYF. The CDR3 DNA reads as TGTGCCAGCAGCCCACCGACAGGGGGCGAACAATACACCATATATTTT. V is TRBV7-9 and J is TRBJ1-3, with TRBD1 matching over 10 bases. The CDR3 has 16 residues. Germline loops: CDR1 SEHNR, CDR2 FQNEAQ (reference sequence). V shed 5 bases and J 8 bases; nucleotides not matched to a gene: 12.